The entry that follows covers one T cell receptor beta chain sequence. This clonotype was found a few times. Its antigen has not been determined. It has no much larger one-base neighbor in the sample; base qualities were not kept. The data belong to a study of vaccination and CD4 T cells after COVID-19 (dated by TCRdb to the early 2020s). With respect to the entire study: In the convalescent cohort there were six males and four females, among whom were two Hispanic individuals, seven Caucasians, two Asians and one multiracial person. Participants received two doses of either the Pfizer-BioNTech BNT162b2 vaccine (n=8) or the Moderna mRNA-1273 vaccine (n=2). Control cultures received a CEFX viral epitope pool as the positive control, an HIV-1 Nef peptide pool as the negative control, or no peptide. Post-vaccine blood samples were taken a median of around 68 days after the second vaccine dose, with a range of about 14 to 241 days. The cultures were stimulated with overlapping spike peptide pools from SARS-CoV-2 and from the common cold coronaviruses HCoV-NL63, HCoV-OC43 and HCoV-229E. In 10 COVID-19 convalescent patients and a few infection-naive healthy vaccine recipients, researchers compared the spike-specific CD4+ TCR repertoire from before mRNA vaccination with the repertoire from after. Post-COVID blood samples were collected from convalescent patients a median of about 92 days after diagnosis, with a range of roughly 35 to 180 days. The paper's findings and limits, for the study overall: In convalescent patients, a median around 84% of post-vaccine SARS-CoV-2-reactive clones were detected only after vaccination, and vaccine-specific priming was suggested by this finding. In convalescent patients, nearly all vaccine-specific clones (304 of 307) were found to be mono-reactive for SARS-CoV-2 spike rather than cross-reactive with common cold coronaviruses. The study included relatively few convalescent patients and did not analyze early timepoints after natural infection. Although the median number of SARS-CoV-2-reactive clonotypes went up from approximately 20 after infection to about 38 after vaccination, the increase was not significant.

The meaning of the sample's treatment or condition label: roughly 10-day PBMC culture with coronavirus spike peptide pools or control peptides (ViraFEST assay). The ViraFEST assay, used in the study, expanded antigen-specific T cells with peptide pools and then identified the expanded clonotypes through TCR sequencing. Negative nucleocapsid antibody tests before and after vaccination confirmed that the healthy vaccine recipients had no prior SARS-CoV-2 infection. Each well held some 2 million PBMCs cultured with approximately 10 ug/ml peptide pools in IMDM containing approximately 5% human AB serum and 10 IU/ml IL-2. On days 3 and 7, half of the culture medium was replaced with fresh IL-2-containing medium. Once the cells had been in culture for around 10 days, the EasySep CD4+ T cell isolation kit was used to isolate CD4+ T cells by negative selection. Ficoll-Paque Plus gradient centrifugation was used to isolate PBMCs from whole blood, and the isolated PBMCs were then either used fresh or cryopreserved at -140C. Triplicate wells were generally used for each culture condition.

The CDR3 sequence holds 18 residues, the cysteine and phenylalanine included. Of all the DNA, just the CDR3 is kept, 54 bases in frame from base 1. Trimming takes 6 bases off V and 4 bases off J; junction bases not matched to a gene: 14. The germline V gene encodes CDR1 MNHEY and CDR2 SVGEGT. Libraries were prepared through PCR. At the Johns Hopkins FTIC core, DNA from the cultured CD4+ T cells underwent TCR sequencing with the Oncomine TCR Beta short-read assay. The QIAamp micro DNA kit was used to extract genomic DNA from the cultured CD4+ T cells. The Oncomine TCR Beta libraries from cultured CD4+ T cells were pooled using unique dual indexes and then sequenced on an Illumina iSeq 100. As for the authors' bioinformatics: Non-productive sequences were removed, and CDR3s that did not start with C, did not end with F or W, or were shorter than 7 amino acids were discarded. The MANAFEST web application identified antigen-specific clonotypes by comparing peptide-stimulated wells against reference wells and other culture wells. Positive clones required FDR below 0.05, an odds ratio above 5, and productive frequency above 0.1% in at least two of three replicate wells. Cross-reactive clonotypes were defined as significantly expanded in both SARS-CoV-2 spike wells and at least one common cold coronavirus spike condition. Levenshtein distances (stringdist) and unrooted phylogenetic trees (ape) in R version 3.6.1 were used to assess CDR3 homology. Using fastp at Q25 and MiXCR, TCRdb reprocessed the public reads and kept productive beta chains. A single entry per CDR3 protein holds the most common genes and DNA from its merged rows. The V and J calls shown here were made by TCRdb, not taken from the authors' results. Present in this sample are approximately 22,000 distinct CDR3 sequences, approximately 56% of which were seen just once. The ten largest make up about an eighth of the sample.

Source: CD4+ T cells from blood, cultured in vitro, taken after SARS-CoV-2 vaccination. This receptor was taken from a human donor who received a COVID-19 vaccine. In this chain, TRBV6-2 or TRBV6-3 is recombined with TRBJ1-6; 8 nucleotides in the junction match TRBD1. The nucleotide sequence reads TGTGCCAGCAGCCGCACTGACAGGGGCGGGATTTATAATTCACCCCTCCACTTT. It encodes CASSRTDRGGIYNSPLHF.